The 3 T cell receptor beta chains given below trace back to one sample, sequenced in a study of sequential checkpoint blockade in melanoma (dated 2019 in TCRdb). The library was produced with the immunoSEQ multiplex PCR assay. TCRdb stores this immuneACCESS table with in-frame sequences only. Part of the clones is absent; in the studies checked, under half of the shortfall reflects unresolved V genes, and no reason is known for the rest. This sample comprises under 3,000 clones, 20% to 30% of them detected only once. About 10% of the sample belongs to the ten largest clones. Sample treatment or condition, as interpreted from the label and publication: randomized to nivolumab then ipilimumab (arm A) or the reverse (arm B). The sequenced sample was tumor tissue (inferred from file names), obtained from a patient given nivolumab and ipilimumab in sequence. Every receptor here comes from a human donor with melanoma.

The J gene is TRBJ2-7, the V gene TRBV29-1; 9 nucleotides align to TRBD1. From germline, CDR1 is SQVTM and CDR2 ANQGSEA. The CDR3 contains 18 residues. J lost 3 bases, V lost 4 bases, and 19 bases had no gene match. The CDR3 spells CSVAGVGQGPFRGYEQYF. CDR3 nucleotide sequence: TGCAGCGTTGCCGGAGTGGGACAGGGCCCCTTTCGGGGCTACGAGCAGTACTTC.

In this sample, this clone turned up a few times. The chain couples TRBV30 to TRBJ1-1, with D tentatively TRBD1 (5 bases). The CDR3 runs to 13 residues. CDR1 GTSNPN and CDR2 SVGIG come from the germline V gene (reference sequence). The ends were cut back, 3 bases at V and 1 base at J, with 9 bases in the middle. The CDR3 sequence is CAWSRGGNTEAFF. For the CDR3, the DNA is TGTGCCTGGAGCCGTGGGGGGAACACTGAAGCTTTCTTT.

This clone came up once. This chain joins TRBV18 and TRBJ2-7; 11 bases are a match to TRBD1. CDR1 is KGHSH and CDR2 is LQKENI in the germline V gene. This CDR3 is built from 16 residues. V shed 6 bases, J shed 1 base, and the junction held 8 bases outside the gene matches. As DNA, the CDR3 is TGTGCCAGCTCTCGAGGACAGGGGGCCGAATCCTACGAGCAGTACTTC. Translation gives CASSRGQGAESYEQYF.